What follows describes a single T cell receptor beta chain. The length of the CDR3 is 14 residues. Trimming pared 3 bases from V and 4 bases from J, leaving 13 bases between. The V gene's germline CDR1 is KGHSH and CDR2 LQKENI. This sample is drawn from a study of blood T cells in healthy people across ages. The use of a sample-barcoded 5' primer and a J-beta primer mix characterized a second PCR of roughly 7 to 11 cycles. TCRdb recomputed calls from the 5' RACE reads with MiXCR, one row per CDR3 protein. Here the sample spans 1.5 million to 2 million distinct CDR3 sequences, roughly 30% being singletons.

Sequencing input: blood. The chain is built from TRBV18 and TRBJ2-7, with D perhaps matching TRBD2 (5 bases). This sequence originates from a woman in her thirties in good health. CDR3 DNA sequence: TGTGCCAGCTCACCCGCTGGGAGTCCATACGAGCAGTACTTC. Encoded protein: CASSPAGSPYEQYF.